This TCR beta chain was captured in a study of blood T cell repertoires in COVID-19. Background on the study: Sources were T cells, B-cell-depleted T cells, or PBMCs; the material itself was cDNA or gDNA.

TCRdb's table, derived via immunoSEQ multiplex PCR, lists solely in-frame clones and lacks some. The sample consists of about 53,000 clones, about nine tenths of them appearing once. The V end was cut by 4 bases, the J end by 0 bases, with 13 bases between. The CDR3 length is 15 residues. Germline CDR1 and CDR2: SGHDT and YYEEEE. Sequenced: peripheral blood. The genes are TRBV5-6 and TRBJ1-1, with TRBD1 as a possible D gene (5 bases). The source is a man older than 75 with acute or convalescent COVID-19. CDR3 DNA: TGTGCCAGCAGCCGGCCAGGGATCATGAACACTGAAGCTTTCTTT. Protein: CASSRPGIMNTEAFF.